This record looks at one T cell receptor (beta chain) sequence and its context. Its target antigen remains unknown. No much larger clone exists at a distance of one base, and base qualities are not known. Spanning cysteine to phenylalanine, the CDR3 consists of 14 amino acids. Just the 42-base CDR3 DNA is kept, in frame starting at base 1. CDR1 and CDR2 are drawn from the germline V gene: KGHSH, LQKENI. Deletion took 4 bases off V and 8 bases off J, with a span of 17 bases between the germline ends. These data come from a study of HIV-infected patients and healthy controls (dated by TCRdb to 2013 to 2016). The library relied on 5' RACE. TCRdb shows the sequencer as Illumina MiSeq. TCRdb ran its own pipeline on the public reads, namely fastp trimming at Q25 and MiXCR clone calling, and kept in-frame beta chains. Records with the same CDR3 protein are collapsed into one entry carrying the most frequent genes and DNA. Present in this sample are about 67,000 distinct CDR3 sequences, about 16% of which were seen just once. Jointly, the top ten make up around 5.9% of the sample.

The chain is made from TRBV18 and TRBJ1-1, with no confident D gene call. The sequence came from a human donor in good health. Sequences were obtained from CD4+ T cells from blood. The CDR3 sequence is CASSLASVVGEAFF. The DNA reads TGTGCCAGCTCACTTGCATCGGTGGTTGGGGAAGCTTTCTTT.